This T cell receptor beta chain was documented in a study of identical twins. V trimming: 5 bases; J trimming: 0 bases; junction bases outside the gene matches: 6. This CDR3 is built from 16 residues. The germline V gene has CDR1 SGHTA and CDR2 FQGNSA. Notes on the study in general: Conclusions leaned on cross-sectional statistical analysis and did not track the same donors over time.

On this clonotype: What it binds is unknown.

Template switching supplied a universal primer site; unique molecular identifiers were carried on the cDNA. TCRdb re-derived calls from the 5' RACE reads in MiXCR, one entry per CDR3 protein. The sample has approximately 210,000 distinct CDR3 sequences, around 10% seen once. The chain couples TRBV7-2 to TRBJ2-1; 8 bases are shared with TRBD2. The source of this sequence is a woman between 18 and 29 years old in good health. Sequencing used memory (CD45RO+) T cells sorted from blood. In nucleotides, the CDR3 is TGTGCCAGCAGCCCTACCGGGACTAGCTCCTACAATGAGCAGTTCTTC. It translates to CASSPTGTSSYNEQFF.